The text below deals with one T cell receptor beta chain. The data stem from a study of blood T cell repertoires in COVID-19. For the study at large: Specimens from acute and convalescent COVID-19 originated in the United States, Italy and Spain. From T cells, B-cell-depleted T cells, or PBMCs came the material, which was cDNA or gDNA.

Germline CDR1 reads MNHEY; CDR2 reads SVGAGI. V lost 0 bases, J lost 4 bases, and 15 bases lay in between. The CDR3 contains 16 residues. In the authors' methods: Reference gene primer amplification gave estimated nucleated cell counts. Profiling relied on immunoSEQ multiplex PCR, and the TCRdb table lists in-frame clones only, not all of them. V and J calls plus clone size are reproduced from that table; the DNA served to infer D and trimming. The table includes 55,000 to 80,000 clones, 65% to 80% detected once. The chain couples TRBV6-5 to TRBJ1-1; tentative D call: TRBD1 (5 bases). Source material: peripheral blood. This receptor was identified in a man aged 55 to 70 with acute or convalescent COVID-19. The CDR3 region has the DNA TGTGCCAGCAGTTACTCTAACTCCCGGAGGGGCACTGAAGCTTTCTTT. It specifies CASSYSNSRRGTEAFF.